This T cell receptor beta chain was found in a study of blood T cell repertoires in COVID-19. In the study overall: Samples representing acute and convalescent COVID-19 were sourced from the United States, Italy and Spain. The analysed material was cDNA or gDNA that came from T cells, B-cell-depleted T cells, or PBMCs.

The germline CDR1 and CDR2 sequences are SGHKS and YYEKEE (reference sequence). The V and J ends lost 6 bases and 2 bases respectively, with 11 bases between them. The CDR3 totals 14 residues. Per the study methods: How many nucleated cells were present was estimated from reference gene primer amplification. TCRdb's table, derived via immunoSEQ multiplex PCR, lists solely in-frame clones and lacks some. That table supplies the V and J calls and clone size; D and trimming were determined from the DNA. The table records a few hundred thousand clones, roughly four fifths of them present only once. Input material: peripheral blood. This receptor was taken from a woman aged 25 to 45 who had recovered from COVID-19. The chain recombines TRBV5-5 with TRBJ2-2; possible D gene TRBD1, 5 bases. The CDR3 here is CASNLDINTGELFF. The CDR3 DNA is TGTGCCAGCAATCTGGACATAAACACCGGGGAGCTGTTTTTT.